This TCR beta chain was sequenced during a study of cytomegalovirus exposure and HLA in healthy donors. Study-wide background: Researchers found that roughly 80% of fewer than 450 genotyped donors fell within the Caucasian-associated ancestry cluster.

In the PCR, 60 Vbeta and 13 Jbeta primers were used. The protocol was immunoSEQ multiplex PCR, while the TCRdb copy is restricted to in-frame clones and leaves out a portion. The sample lists 65,000 to 80,000 clones; under 85% were seen once. Points on this clone: Its specificity is not known. The junction and the germline gene differ at one end; a read error may be behind it.

General study findings and limits: Prior analysis indicated that the majority of TCR beta V segments exhibited productivity approximately 87% or approximately 30% of the time. The authors later found TCR association rates varying by HLA locus, with DRB1 most and HLA-C fewest.

CDR3 size: 16 residues. The V gene's germline CDR1 is MNHEY and CDR2 SVGAGI. The receptor was isolated from a woman in her 40s in good health and CMV-seropositive. The rearrangement links TRBV6-5 to TRBJ2-5; tentatively, D is TRBD2 (6 bases). Sequenced material: PBMCs. CDR3 coding DNA: TGTGCCAGCAGTTATCCCGGACTAACCAACCACGAGACCCAGTACTTC. Residues: CASSYPGLTNHETQYF.